Presented here are 27 T cell receptor beta chains from one specimen sequenced in a study of blood T cell repertoires in COVID-19. Using immunoSEQ multiplex PCR, the repertoire was profiled, and TCRdb retains in-frame clones only, with some absent. The data contain tens of thousands of clones, roughly 85% of them seen just once; the ten biggest clones take up roughly 13%. The sequencing sample was made of peripheral blood. These TCRs come from a human donor in a cohort sampled during active COVID-19.

This clone has only a few counts. The rearrangement joins TRBV4-3 to TRBJ1-3; D unclear. V dropped 0 bases and J dropped 0 bases, with 12 bases sitting between them. The germline V gene encodes CDR1 LGHNA and CDR2 YSLEER. The length of the CDR3 is 17 residues. The CDR3 reads CASSQEAQASSGNTIYF. DNA for the CDR3: TGCGCCAGCAGCCAAGAAGCCCAGGCCTCCTCTGGAAACACCATATATTTT.

The chain joins TRBV19 to TRBJ2-7; perhaps TRBD2 as D (6 bases). Germline V gene sequence: CDR1 LNHDA, CDR2 SQIVND (reference sequence). The germline V and J ends were trimmed by 0 bases and 3 bases, with 6 bases remaining between them. CDR3 length: 13 residues. The CDR3 nucleotides are TGTGCCAGTAGTATAGAGGGGGGCTACGAGCAGTACTTC. Amino acids: CASSIEGGYEQYF.

In this sample, this clone turned up once. The chain employs TRBV7-2 and TRBJ2-2; possibly TRBD1 for D (5 bases). The germline V gene has CDR1 SGHTA and CDR2 FQGNSA. V was clipped by 2 bases and J by 5 bases, with 15 bases between them. The CDR3 length is 16 residues. The CDR3 loop is CASSLWLRGSTGELFF. The CDR3 DNA reads TGTGCCAGCAGCTTATGGTTAAGGGGTAGTACCGGGGAGCTGTTTTTT.

This clone showed up just a few times. V and J are TRBV7-9 and TRBJ1-6; D is ambiguous. V dropped 3 bases and J dropped 0 bases, with 6 bases sitting between them. This CDR3 is 15 amino acids long. The germline CDR1 and CDR2 sequences are SEHNR and FQNEAQ (reference sequence). Here the CDR3 reads CASSLEGSYNSPLHF. The CDR3 DNA is TGTGCCAGCAGCTTGGAGGGCTCCTATAATTCACCCCTCCACTTT.

The chain has TRBV9 and TRBJ2-2; TRBD2 matches 7 bases. V was clipped by 4 bases and J by 0 bases; unmatched bases: 6. There are 16 residues in the CDR3. Germline lookup yields CDR1 SGDLS and CDR2 YYNGEE. CDR3 nucleotides: TGTGCCAGCAGCCGGGGGGAGGGGCCGAACACCGGGGAGCTGTTTTTT. Protein: CASSRGEGPNTGELFF.

V is TRBV7-9 and J is TRBJ1-1; tentative D call: TRBD1 (5 bases). V lost 4 bases to trimming and J lost 2 bases, with 17 bases between them. The CDR3 has 16 amino acids. CDR1 and CDR2 (germline): SEHNR, FQNEAQ (reference sequence). The CDR3 nucleotides read TGTGCCAGCAGCTCGCTACATTCGGGGGGAAACACTGAAGCTTTCTTT. As protein: CASSSLHSGGNTEAFF. Looking up the rest from reference TRBV7-9 and TRBJ1-1 gives the full variable domain: DTGVSQNPRHKITKRGQNVTFRCDPISEHNRLYWYRQTLGQGPEFLTYFQNEAQLEKSRLLSDRFSAERPKGSFSTLEIQRTEQGDSAMYLCASSSLHSGGNTEAFFGQGTRLTVV.

This chain joins TRBV6-2 or TRBV6-3 and TRBJ1-5, with a weak D call TRBD1 (6 bases). Germline values: CDR1 MNHEY, CDR2 SVGEGT. CDR3 size: 15 residues. Trimming cost V 4 bases and J 0 bases, with 10 bases left between them. Here the CDR3 reads CASSSRQVSNQPQHF. The CDR3 DNA follows: TGTGCCAGCAGTTCCAGACAGGTTAGCAATCAGCCCCAGCATTTT.

This chain links TRBV28 with TRBJ1-4; D perhaps matches TRBD1 (6 bases). There are 14 residues in the CDR3. V was shortened by 5 bases and J by 8 bases, with 15 bases between the two germline ends. Germline V gives CDR1 MDHEN, CDR2 SYDVKM. DNA of the CDR3: TGTGCCAGCAGTCCATCGACAGGCAGCGAAAAACTGTTTTTT. This codes for CASSPSTGSEKLFF.

V is TRBV28 and J is TRBJ1-6, with 9 positions matching TRBD1. J was trimmed by 8 bases and V by 6 bases; bases with no gene match: 20. The germline V gene encodes CDR1 MDHEN and CDR2 SYDVKM. CDR3 size: 19 residues. The DNA of the CDR3 is TGTGCCAGCAGGAACCCCGGGACAGGGAATATGTTAAGGGATTCACCCCTCCACTTT. Translating it yields CASRNPGTGNMLRDSPLHF.

The rearrangement links TRBV6-5 to TRBJ1-6, with 9 bases aligning to TRBD1. Germline loops: CDR1 MNHEY, CDR2 SVGAGI. With V trimmed by 2 bases and J by 14 bases, 10 bases remained unmatched. CDR3 size: 15 residues. The CDR3 bases are TGTGCCAGCAGTTACACAGGGGGCCGGGGTTTGGCCCTCCACTTT. Its protein product is CASSYTGGRGLALHF.

Only one count was recorded for this clone. The gene calls are TRBV4-3 and TRBJ1-5; 7 bases agree with TRBD1. The CDR3 has 14 amino acids. Germline V CDR1 and CDR2: LGHNA, YSLEER. With 4 bases clipped from V and 5 bases from J, the junction kept 5 bases outside the gene matches. The DNA for the CDR3 is TGCGCCAGCAGCCCTGACAGGGTTGATCAGCCCCAGCATTTT. Residues: CASSPDRVDQPQHF.

The V call is TRBV5-4, the J call TRBJ2-7, with 7 bases fitting TRBD1. The germline gives CDR1 SGHNT, CDR2 YYREEE (reference sequence). V lost 3 bases and J lost 1; bases outside the gene matches: 7. CDR3 length: 15 amino acids. The CDR3 loop reads CASSSPGTVSYEQYF. DNA for the CDR3: TGTGCCAGCAGCTCACCCGGGACAGTATCCTACGAGCAGTACTTC.

In this sample, this clone turned up a few times. This sequence joins TRBV30 and TRBJ2-7; no clear D. The CDR3 consists of 12 residues. Trimming cost V 4 bases and J 3 bases, with 10 bases left between them. The V gene's germline CDR1 is GTSNPN and CDR2 SVGIG (reference sequence). DNA of the CDR3: TGTGCCTGGACGGTCCGCGGCTACGAGCAGTACTTC. It is translated as CAWTVRGYEQYF.

V gene TRBV7-2 combines with J gene TRBJ1-1; 10 bases are shared with TRBD1. The CDR3 is made up of 15 amino acids. V trimming: 6 bases; J trimming: 0 bases; junction bases outside the gene matches: 4. Germline CDR1 is SGHTA and CDR2 is FQGNSA. DNA for the CDR3: TGTGCCAGCAGAACCGGGACAGGGGTGAACACTGAAGCTTTCTTT. Amino acid sequence: CASRTGTGVNTEAFF.

V usage is TRBV5-1 and J usage is TRBJ2-7, with a possible D match to TRBD1 (6 bases). Deletions cut 7 bases from V and 3 bases from J, with 20 bases between. Germline lookup yields CDR1 SGHRS and CDR2 YFSETQ. This CDR3 has 15 residues. The CDR3 protein is CASASGVLGYYEQYF. The DNA for the CDR3 is TGCGCCAGCGCGTCAGGGGTTTTGGGGTACTACGAGCAGTACTTC.

This clone appeared once. J is TRBJ2-7 and V is TRBV23-1; D unclear. TRBV23-1 is an open reading frame, and its role is uncertain. This CDR3 has 15 residues. Deletions cut 3 bases from V and 3 bases from J, with 15 bases between. In DNA, the CDR3 is TGCGCCAGCAGTCACCTTTTAGGCAGAGGCTACGAGCAGTACTTC. Translated, it gives CASSHLLGRGYEQYF.

V and J are TRBV19 and TRBJ2-1; TRBD1 is a possible D gene (6 bases). V lost 5 bases, J lost 4 bases, and 12 bases lay in between. This CDR3 comprises 14 residues. The V gene's germline CDR1 is LNHDA and CDR2 SQIVND (reference sequence). The chain's CDR3 is CASSPAQGYNEQFF. For the CDR3, the DNA is TGTGCCAGTAGTCCCGCCCAGGGGTACAATGAGCAGTTCTTC.

J is TRBJ1-6 and V is TRBV7-2; perhaps TRBD1 as D (5 bases). Germline V gene sequence: CDR1 SGHTA, CDR2 FQGNSA. This CDR3 contains 15 residues. V lost 1 base to trimming and J lost 12 bases, with 16 bases between them. The CDR3 reads CASSLDSTPGGPLHF. CDR3 sequence (DNA): TGTGCCAGCAGCTTAGATTCGACCCCGGGGGGACCCCTCCACTTT.

In DNA, the CDR3 is TGTGCCACCGGACAGATCAGTAATAATGAAAAACTGTTTTTT. Protein product: CATGQISNNEKLFF. The chain links TRBV5-5 to TRBJ1-4, with a weak D call TRBD1 (6 bases). Trimming stripped 9 bases from V and 4 bases from J, with 16 bases between. CDR1 is SGHKS and CDR2 is YYEKEE in the germline V gene (reference sequence). This CDR3 comprises 14 residues.

This clone was recorded once. The rearrangement uses TRBV2 and TRBJ1-4; D is perhaps TRBD1 (6 bases). The V gene's germline CDR1 is SNHLY and CDR2 FYNNEI. V was pared by 6 bases and J by 7 bases, with 18 bases between. This CDR3 is 15 amino acids long. DNA of the CDR3: TGTGCCAGCAGGGTACTCCAGGGGCCACTTGAAAAACTGTTTTTT. Its translation is CASRVLQGPLEKLFF.

This clone was observed a single time. The rearrangement links TRBV5-1 to TRBJ2-7; TRBD1 is a possible D gene (5 bases). The germline V gene has CDR1 SGHRS and CDR2 YFSETQ. Trimming took 0 bases from V and 6 from J, leaving 10 bases between them. The CDR3 runs 13 residues. Here the CDR3 DNA reads TGCGCCAGCAGCTTGGAGGCAGGGCTCGAGCAGTACTTC. It encodes CASSLEAGLEQYF.

The gene calls are TRBV6-5 and TRBJ1-1, with D unclear. Trimming pared 3 bases from V and 4 bases from J, leaving 9 bases between. CDR1 and CDR2 from the germline V gene are MNHEY and SVGAGI. The length of the CDR3 is 13 residues. CDR3 sequence: CASSYVRGTEAFF. CDR3 in DNA: TGTGCCAGCAGTTATGTCCGGGGCACTGAAGCTTTCTTT.

This rearrangement joins TRBV19 to TRBJ1-1, with D hard to call. V shed 7 bases and J shed 0 bases, with 12 bases lying between them. Germline V lookup: CDR1 LNHDA, CDR2 SQIVND (reference sequence). This CDR3 has 14 amino acids. CDR3 sequence: CASIPRGMNTEAFF. In DNA form, the CDR3 reads TGTGCCAGTATCCCCCGGGGAATGAACACTGAAGCTTTCTTT.

This clone was detected only once. J is TRBJ1-1 and V is TRBV30; TRBD1 might be the D (5 bases). Germline CDR1 reads GTSNPN; CDR2 reads SVGIG (reference sequence). V dropped 4 bases and J dropped 3 bases, with 12 bases sitting between them. The length of the CDR3 is 13 residues. In DNA form, the CDR3 reads TGTGCCTGGACGGTTGGCAGGGACACTGAAGCTTTCTTT. Protein product: CAWTVGRDTEAFF.

The V gene is TRBV29-1, the J gene TRBJ1-2, with 12 bases identical to TRBD1. V gave up 3 bases and J gave up 8 bases; unmatched junction bases: 10. This CDR3 has 15 amino acids. Germline V gives CDR1 SQVTM, CDR2 ANQGSEA. This CDR3 reads CSVEQGDRGLRGYTF. CDR3 nucleotides: TGCAGCGTTGAGCAGGGGGACAGGGGGCTGAGGGGCTACACCTTC. The full variable domain, with the rest looked up from reference TRBV29-1 and TRBJ1-2, is SAVISQKPSRDICQRGTSLTIQCQVDSQVTMMFWYRQQPGQSLTLIATANQGSEATYESGFVIDKFPISRPNLTFSTLTVSNMSPEDSSIYLCSVEQGDRGLRGYTFGSGTRLTVV.

The rearrangement joins TRBV18 to TRBJ2-7, with D perhaps matching TRBD1 (6 bases). Trimming left V 6 bases short and J 4 bases short, with 13 bases between. CDR1 and CDR2 from the germline V gene are KGHSH and LQKENI. This CDR3 has 13 residues. CDR3 in DNA: TGTGCCAGCTCCCTCGGGACACAGTACGAGCAGTACTTC. It codes for CASSLGTQYEQYF.

The rearrangement joins TRBV30 to TRBJ1-3, with D perhaps matching TRBD1 (5 bases). This CDR3 region has 12 residues. Germline V CDR1 and CDR2: GTSNPN, SVGIG (reference sequence). The V end was cut by 4 bases, the J end by 1 base, with 5 bases between. The CDR3 here is CAWKGSGNTIYF. The DNA for the CDR3 is TGTGCCTGGAAGGGGTCTGGAAACACCATATATTTT.